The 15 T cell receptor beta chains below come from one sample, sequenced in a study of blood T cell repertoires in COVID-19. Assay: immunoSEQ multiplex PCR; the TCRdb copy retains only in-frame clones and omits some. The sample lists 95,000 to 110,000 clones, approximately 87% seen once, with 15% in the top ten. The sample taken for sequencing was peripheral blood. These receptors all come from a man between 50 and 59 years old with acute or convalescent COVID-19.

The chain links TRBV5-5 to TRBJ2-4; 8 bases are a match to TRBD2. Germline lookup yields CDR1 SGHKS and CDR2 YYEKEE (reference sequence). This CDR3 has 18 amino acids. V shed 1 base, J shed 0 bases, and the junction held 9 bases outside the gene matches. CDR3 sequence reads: CASSLSRSAGAAKNIQYF. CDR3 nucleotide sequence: TGTGCCAGCAGCTTGAGTCGATCAGCGGGAGCAGCCAAAAACATTCAGTACTTC.

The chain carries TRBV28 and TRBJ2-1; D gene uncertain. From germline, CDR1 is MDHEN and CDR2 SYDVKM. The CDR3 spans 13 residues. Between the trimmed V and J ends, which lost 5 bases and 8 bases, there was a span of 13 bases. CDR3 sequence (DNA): TGTGCCAGCAGTGTCCCTAGTACCGATGAGCAGTTCTTC. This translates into CASSVPSTDEQFF.

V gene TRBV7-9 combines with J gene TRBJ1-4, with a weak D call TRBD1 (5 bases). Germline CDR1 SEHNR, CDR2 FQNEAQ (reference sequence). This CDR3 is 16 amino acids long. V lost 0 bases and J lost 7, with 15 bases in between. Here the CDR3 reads CASSLALGAIAEKLFF. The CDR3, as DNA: TGTGCCAGCAGCTTAGCGTTAGGGGCGATCGCTGAAAAACTGTTTTTT.

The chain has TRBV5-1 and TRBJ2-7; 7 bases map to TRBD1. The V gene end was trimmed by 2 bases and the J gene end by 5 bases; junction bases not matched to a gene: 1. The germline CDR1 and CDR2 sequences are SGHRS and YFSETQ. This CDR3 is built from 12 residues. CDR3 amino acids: CASSFTGDEQYF. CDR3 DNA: TGCGCCAGCAGCTTCACAGGGGACGAGCAGTACTTC.

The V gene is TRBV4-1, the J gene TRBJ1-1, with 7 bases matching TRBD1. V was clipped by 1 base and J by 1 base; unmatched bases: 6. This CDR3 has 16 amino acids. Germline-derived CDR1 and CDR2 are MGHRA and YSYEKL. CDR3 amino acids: CASSQARQGGNTEAFF. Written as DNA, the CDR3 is TGCGCCAGCAGCCAAGCACGCCAGGGGGGGAACACTGAAGCTTTCTTT.

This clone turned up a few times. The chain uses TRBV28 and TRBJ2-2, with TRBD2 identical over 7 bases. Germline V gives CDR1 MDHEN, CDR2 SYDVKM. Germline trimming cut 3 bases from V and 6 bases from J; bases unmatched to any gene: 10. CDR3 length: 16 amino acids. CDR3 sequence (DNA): TGTGCCAGCAGTTTCGGGGGGTCTTCGGGAGCCGGGGAGCTGTTTTTT. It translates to CASSFGGSSGAGELFF.

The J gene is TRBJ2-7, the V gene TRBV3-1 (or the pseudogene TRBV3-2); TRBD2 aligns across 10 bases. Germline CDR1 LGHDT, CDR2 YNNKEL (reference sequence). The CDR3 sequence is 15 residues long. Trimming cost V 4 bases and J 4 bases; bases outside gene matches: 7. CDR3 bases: TGTGCCAGCAGCCCACCGGGACTAGCGCCATACGAGCAGTACTTC. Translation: CASSPPGLAPYEQYF.

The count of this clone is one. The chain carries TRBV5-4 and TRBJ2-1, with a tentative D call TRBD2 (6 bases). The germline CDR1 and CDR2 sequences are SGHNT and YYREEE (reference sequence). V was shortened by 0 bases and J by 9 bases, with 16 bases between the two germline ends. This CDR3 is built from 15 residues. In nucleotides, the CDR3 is TGTGCCAGCAGCTTGGTAGGGACTGGAAGAGGTGAGCAGTTCTTC. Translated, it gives CASSLVGTGRGEQFF.

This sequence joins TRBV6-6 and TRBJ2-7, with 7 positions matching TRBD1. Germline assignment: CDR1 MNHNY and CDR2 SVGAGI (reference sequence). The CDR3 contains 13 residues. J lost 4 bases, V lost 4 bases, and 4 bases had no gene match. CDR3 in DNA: TGTGCCAGCAGTTCGGACAGGATTTACGAGCAGTACTTC. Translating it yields CASSSDRIYEQYF.

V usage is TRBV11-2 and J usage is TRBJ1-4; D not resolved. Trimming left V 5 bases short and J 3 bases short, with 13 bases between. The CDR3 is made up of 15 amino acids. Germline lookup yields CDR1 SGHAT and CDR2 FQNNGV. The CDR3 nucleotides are TGTGCCAGCAGCACCACCCGGGGATCTAATGAAAAACTGTTTTTT. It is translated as CASSTTRGSNEKLFF.

CDR3 in DNA: TGTGCCAGCAACGGGGGGAGGTCCTACGAGCAGTACTTC. This gives the protein CASNGGRSYEQYF. The genes are TRBV28 and TRBJ2-7; the match to TRBD2 covers 7 bases. Germline loops: CDR1 MDHEN, CDR2 SYDVKM. V lost 7 bases to trimming and J lost 1 base; unmatched junction nucleotides: 4. The CDR3 has 13 residues.

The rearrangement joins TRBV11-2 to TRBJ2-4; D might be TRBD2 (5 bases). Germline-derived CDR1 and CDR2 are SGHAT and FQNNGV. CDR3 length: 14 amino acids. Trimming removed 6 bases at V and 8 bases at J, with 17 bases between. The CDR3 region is CASRTFFPGDIQYF. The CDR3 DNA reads TGTGCCAGCAGGACATTCTTCCCCGGGGACATTCAGTACTTC.

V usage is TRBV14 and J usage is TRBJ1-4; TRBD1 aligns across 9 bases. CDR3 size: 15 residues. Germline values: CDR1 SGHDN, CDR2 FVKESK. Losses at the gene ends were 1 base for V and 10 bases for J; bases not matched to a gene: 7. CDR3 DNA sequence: TGTGCCAGCAGCCAAGCCAAGGGACAGGGTGCAAAACTGTTTTTT. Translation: CASSQAKGQGAKLFF.

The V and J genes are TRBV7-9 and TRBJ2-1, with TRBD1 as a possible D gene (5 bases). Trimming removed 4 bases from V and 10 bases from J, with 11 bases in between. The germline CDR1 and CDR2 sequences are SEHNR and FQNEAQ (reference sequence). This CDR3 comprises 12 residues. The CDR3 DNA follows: TGTGCCAGCAGCTCTGACTGGGGCGAGCAGTTCTTC. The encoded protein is CASSSDWGEQFF.

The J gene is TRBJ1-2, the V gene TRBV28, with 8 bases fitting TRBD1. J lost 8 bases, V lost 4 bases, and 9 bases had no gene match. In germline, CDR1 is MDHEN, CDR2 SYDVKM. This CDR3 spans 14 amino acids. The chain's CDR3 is CASSSPDRGWGYTF. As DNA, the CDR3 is TGTGCCAGCAGTTCCCCCGACAGGGGTTGGGGCTACACCTTC.